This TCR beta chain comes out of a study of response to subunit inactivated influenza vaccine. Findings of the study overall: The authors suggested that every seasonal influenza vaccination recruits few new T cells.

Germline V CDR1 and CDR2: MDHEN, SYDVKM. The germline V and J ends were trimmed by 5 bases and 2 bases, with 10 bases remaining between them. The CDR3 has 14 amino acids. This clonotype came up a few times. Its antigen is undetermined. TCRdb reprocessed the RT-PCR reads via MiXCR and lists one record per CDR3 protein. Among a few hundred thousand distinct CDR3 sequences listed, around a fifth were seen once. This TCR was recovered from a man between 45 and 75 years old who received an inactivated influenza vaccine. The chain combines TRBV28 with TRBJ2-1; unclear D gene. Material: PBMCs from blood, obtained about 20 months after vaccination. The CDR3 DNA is TGTGCCAGCAGTCGTCCCCAGACCTACAATGAGCAGTTCTTC. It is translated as CASSRPQTYNEQFF.